The rows below give T cell receptor beta chains drawn from one sample of a study of blood T cell repertoires in COVID-19. Profiling relied on immunoSEQ multiplex PCR, and the TCRdb table lists in-frame clones only, not all of them. The top ten clones hold about a tenth of a sample with about 43,000 clones, approximately 86% of them seen once. Sequenced material: peripheral blood. These TCRs come from an elderly woman with active COVID-19. Both conserved end residues are part of each CDR3. A D gene is named only where the DNA matches it firmly. The size entry is marked missing in some rows and otherwise reads once, few, many or a size class.

TRBJ1-4	.	15	TRBV30	.	TGTGCCTGGAGTGTACTGGGAAGGGGCAGAGAAAAACTGTTTTTT	CAWSVLGRGREKLFF
TRBJ2-3	.	12	TRBV12-3/TRBV12-4	.	TGTGCCAGCAGCCAACTATCAGATACGCAGTATTTT	CASSQLSDTQYF
TRBJ1-1	.	14	TRBV3-1/TRBV3-2	.	TGTGCCAGCAGCAGCCAAAGTGTGAACACTGAAGCTTTCTTT	CASSSQSVNTEAFF
TRBJ1-3	.	15	TRBV9	.	TGTGCCAGCAGCGTAGGACAGAGGTCTGGAAACACCATATATTTT	CASSVGQRSGNTIYF
TRBJ1-5	.	12	TRBV2	.	TGTGCCAGCAGTGACGACATCGGTCCCCAGCATTTT	CASSDDIGPQHF
TRBJ2-1	TRBD1	18	TRBV19	.	TGTGCCAGTAGTTCGGGACAGGGGATTAAAAGCTCCTACAATGAGCAGTTCTTC	CASSSGQGIKSSYNEQFF
TRBJ1-1	.	13	TRBV6-5	.	TGTGCCAGCAGTTTCGGGGGGAACACTGAAGCTTTCTTT	CASSFGGNTEAFF
TRBJ2-5	TRBD1	16	TRBV6-1	many	TGTGCCAGCAGTGACAGATCTACAGGGGACGTAAAGACCCAGTACTTC	CASSDRSTGDVKTQYF
TRBJ1-5	.	13	TRBV30	once	TGTGCCTGGAGTGTACAGGGCGATCAGCCCCAGCATTTT	CAWSVQGDQPQHF
TRBJ2-7	TRBD1	13	TRBV6-5	.	TGTGCCAGCAAGGACAGGTACTCCTACGAGCAGTACTTC	CASKDRYSYEQYF
TRBJ1-1	.	13	TRBV12-3/TRBV12-4	.	TGTGCCAGCAGCCTGACATCTCACACTGAAGCTTTCTTT	CASSLTSHTEAFF
TRBJ2-6	.	21	TRBV10-3	.	TGTGCCATCAGCGCTGACTTGGGCCGGGTGGGAGGCATATCTGGGGCCAACGTCCTGACTTTC	CAISADLGRVGGISGANVLTF
TRBJ1-5	TRBD1	13	TRBV12-3/TRBV12-4	.	TGTGCCAGCAGTTTAACGCCAGGGGGGCCCCAGCATTTT	CASSLTPGGPQHF
TRBJ2-5	.	14	TRBV18	.	TGTGCCAGCTCCCCCAGGGTGGCGGCGGAGACCCAGTACTTC	CASSPRVAAETQYF
TRBJ2-6	.	15	TRBV5-4	.	TGTGCCAGCAGCTCAGGGGTAACTGGGGCCAACGTCCTGACTTTC	CASSSGVTGANVLTF
TRBJ2-3	TRBD1	17	TRBV7-2	.	TGTGCCAGCAGTCCGTCCAGGGGGCGCGGGGTGGACGATACGCAGTATTTT	CASSPSRGRGVDDTQYF
TRBJ1-1	.	12	TRBV29-1	.	TGCAGCGTGGGACATTCTAACACTGAAGCTTTCTTT	CSVGHSNTEAFF
TRBJ1-6	.	18	TRBV3-1/TRBV3-2	.	TGTGCCAGCAGCCCCAAGGGAGGGGGGAGCTCCTATAATTCACCCCTCCACTTT	CASSPKGGGSSYNSPLHF
TRBJ2-1	.	15	TRBV5-1	.	TGCGCCAGCAGCTTGGCCCTAAGCTCCTACAATGAGCAGTTCTTC	CASSLALSSYNEQFF
TRBJ2-6	.	12	TRBV7-3	.	TGTGCCAGCAGCACTAGAACCGGGACTCTGACTTTC	CASSTRTGTLTF
TRBJ2-7	TRBD1	15	TRBV7-2	.	TGTGCCAGCAGCTTAGAGGGACAGGGTTTCTACGAGCAGTACTTC	CASSLEGQGFYEQYF
TRBJ2-5	TRBD2	18	TRBV7-2	.	TGTGCCAGCAGCACGCGGACTAGCGGGGGGGCCCGGGGGGAGACCCAGTACTTC	CASSTRTSGGARGETQYF
TRBJ2-1	.	16	TRBV7-3	.	TGTGCCAGCAGCTCCCCCGGCGGGGGCCGTTACAATGAGCAGTTCTTC	CASSSPGGGRYNEQFF
TRBJ1-5	TRBD1	14	TRBV28	.	TGTGCCAGCAGTACCGACAGGGTCTATCAGCCCCAGCATTTT	CASSTDRVYQPQHF
TRBJ1-5	.	15	TRBV19	.	TGTGCCAGTAGTATTGCCGCGGGCGGCAATCAGCCCCAGCATTTT	CASSIAAGGNQPQHF
TRBJ1-6	.	15	TRBV6-6	few	TGTGCCAGCAGTTACTCCAAAGACACCGCGACACCCCTCCACTTT	CASSYSKDTATPLHF